This T cell receptor (beta chain) was identified during a study of T-cell reconstitution after alpha-beta-depleted transplantation in children. The library targeted TCRbeta and was prepared with unique molecular identifiers. Via MiXCR, TCRdb re-called the PCR reads, giving one row per CDR3 protein. Among over 200,000 distinct CDR3 sequences listed, roughly 18% were seen once. This clonotype showed up just a few times. Its antigen is currently unknown. The length of the CDR3 is 12 residues. V was trimmed by 7 bases and J by 10 bases, leaving 14 bases between them. Germline assignment: CDR1 SEHNR and CDR2 FQNEAQ (reference sequence). Whole-study findings and limits: The origin of high day-60 TCRbeta diversity in some patients lay in surviving recipient T cells and thymic progenitors. Several hundred expanded graft clones reportedly gave rise to the alpha-beta T cells present about two months after transplant.

This TCR was recovered from a male patient aged 2-9 years who had a stem cell transplant for acute lymphoblastic leukemia, so the T cells may come from the graft donor. The input for sequencing was PBMCs, mostly from graft donor cells, taken 360 days after TCRalphabeta/CD19-depleted stem cell transplant. The V and J genes are TRBV7-9 and TRBJ2-1; unclear D gene. DNA for the CDR3: TGTGCCAGCACCCTTTCCCGTGAGGAGCAGTTCTTC. Encoded protein: CASTLSREEQFF.